The 20 T cell receptor beta chains below come from one sample, sequenced in a study of blood T cell repertoires in COVID-19. Measured with immunoSEQ multiplex PCR; TCRdb has only the in-frame clones, and not every one. The table lists under 300,000 clones, roughly 86% of them singletons. Input material: PBMCs or T cells enriched from blood (not recorded which). These receptors were obtained from a woman between 45 and 65 years old who had recovered from COVID-19.

V gene TRBV11-2 combines with J gene TRBJ1-4; possible D gene TRBD1, 5 bases. CDR3 length: 14 amino acids. Trimming pared 4 bases from V and 8 bases from J, leaving 14 bases between. Germline assignment: CDR1 SGHAT and CDR2 FQNNGV. The CDR3 coding sequence is TGTGCCAGCAGCTACGCAGGGTTAGGGGAAAAACTGTTTTTT. Amino acid sequence: CASSYAGLGEKLFF.

This sequence joins TRBV7-2 and TRBJ2-3; TRBD2 matches at 10 bases. V lost 4 bases, J lost 13 bases, and 5 bases stayed unmatched. The CDR3 runs 12 residues. In germline, CDR1 is SGHTA, CDR2 FQGNSA. The CDR3, as DNA: TGTGCCAGCAGCTCCTCTAGCGGGAGTAAGTATTTT. Translated, it gives CASSSSSGSKYF. The complete variable domain, with remaining parts taken from reference TRBV7-2 and TRBJ2-3, reads GAGVSQSPSNKVTEKGKDVELRCDPISGHTALYWYRQSLGQGLEFLIYFQGNSAPDKSGLPSDRFSAERTGGSVSTLTIQRTQQEDSAVYLCASSSSSGSKYFGPGTRLTVL.

The J gene is TRBJ1-1, the V gene TRBV30, with D unclear. In germline, CDR1 is GTSNPN, CDR2 SVGIG (reference sequence). Trimming shortened V by 2 bases and J by 1 base, and 8 bases separated the two germline ends. CDR3 length: 13 residues. As DNA, the CDR3 is TGTGCCTGGAGTCAGGTCCCGAACACTGAAGCTTTCTTT. Its translation is CAWSQVPNTEAFF. Full variable domain (remainder filled in from reference TRBV30 and TRBJ1-1): SQTIHQWPATLVQPVGSPLSLECTVEGTSNPNLYWYRQAAGRGLQLLFYSVGIGQISSEVPQNLSASRPQDRQFILSSKKLLLSDSGFYLCAWSQVPNTEAFFGQGTRLTVV.

V and J are TRBV3-1 (or the pseudogene TRBV3-2) and TRBJ1-1; D gene ambiguous. CDR3 length: 11 residues. Germline-derived CDR1 and CDR2 are LGHDT and YNNKEL (reference sequence). V lost 2 bases and J 5 bases, leaving 3 bases between the germline ends. The CDR3 is CASSQRTEAFF. The CDR3 region has the DNA TGTGCCAGCAGCCAACGGACTGAAGCTTTCTTT.

The chain couples TRBV15 to TRBJ2-1, with a possible D match to TRBD2 (6 bases). V dropped 1 base and J dropped 2 bases, with 15 bases sitting between them. Per the germline V gene, CDR1 is LNHNV and CDR2 is YYDKDF (reference sequence). The CDR3 runs 17 residues. As DNA, the CDR3 is TGTGCCACCAGCAGAGTCCTGGGGAGGAATACCTACAATGAGCAGTTCTTC. Protein sequence: CATSRVLGRNTYNEQFF. The variable domain in full, completed from reference TRBV15 and TRBJ2-1, reads DAMVIQNPRYQVTQFGKPVTLSCSQTLNHNVMYWYQQKSSQAPKLLFHYYDKDFNNEADTPDNFQSRRPNTSFCFLDIRSPGLGDTAMYLCATSRVLGRNTYNEQFFGPGTRLTVL.

The V gene is TRBV7-2, the J gene TRBJ2-2; D ambiguous. Trimming took off 2 bases at V and 4 bases at J, with 5 bases between the two ends. The germline gives CDR1 SGHTA, CDR2 FQGNSA. The CDR3 has 13 residues. The CDR3 loop is CASSLISTGELFF. The DNA for the CDR3 is TGTGCCAGCAGCTTAATCAGCACCGGGGAGCTGTTTTTT.

The gene calls are TRBV7-6 and TRBJ2-1; TRBD1 might be the D (6 bases). The CDR3 loop spans 15 amino acids. V shed 2 bases and J shed 0 bases, with 8 bases lying between them. In germline, CDR1 is SGHVS, CDR2 FNYEAQ. The CDR3 DNA follows: TGTGCCAGCAGCTTAAAGGACAGCTCCTACAATGAGCAGTTCTTC. It translates to CASSLKDSSYNEQFF.

The rearrangement uses TRBV28 and TRBJ2-1, with D tentatively TRBD2 (6 bases). CDR3 length: 12 amino acids. Between the trimmed V and J ends, which lost 6 bases and 9 bases, there was a span of 12 bases. Germline V gives CDR1 MDHEN, CDR2 SYDVKM. CDR3 DNA sequence: TGTGCCAGCAGGAGACTAGTTATTGAGCAGTTCTTC. It encodes CASRRLVIEQFF.

The chain couples TRBV5-1 to TRBJ2-2; D remains unclear. The CDR3 contains 12 residues. Trimming cost V 3 bases and J 7 bases, with 7 bases left between them. CDR1 SGHRS and CDR2 YFSETQ come from the germline V gene. The CDR3, as DNA: TGCGCCAGCAGCTCCCCCAACGGGGAGCTGTTTTTT. Protein product: CASSSPNGELFF.

This clone was recorded a few times. The chain uses TRBV5-6 and TRBJ1-2, with a weak D call TRBD1 (6 bases). V gave up 4 bases and J gave up 12 bases, with 22 bases separating them. CDR1 and CDR2 (germline): SGHDT, YYEEEE. The CDR3 loop spans 14 amino acids. The CDR3 DNA is TGTGCCAGCAGCCTGGCCGGGACACGAACACGTCACACCTTC. Protein product: CASSLAGTRTRHTF.

V and J are TRBV15 and TRBJ2-5, with 7 bases identical to TRBD2. V was pared by 1 base and J by 5 bases, with 7 bases of the junction left unmatched. CDR1 LNHNV and CDR2 YYDKDF come from the germline V gene (reference sequence). The CDR3 extends over 15 amino acids. The CDR3 region has the DNA TGTGCCACCAGCAGAGGCGGGAGCCCCCCGGAGACCCAGTACTTC. Translating it yields CATSRGGSPPETQYF.

The V gene is TRBV5-6, the J gene TRBJ1-5, with a possible D match to TRBD1 (5 bases). V shed 1 base and J shed 0 bases, with 14 bases lying between them. The length of the CDR3 is 17 residues. Germline lookup yields CDR1 SGHDT and CDR2 YYEEEE. In DNA, the CDR3 is TGTGCCAGCAGCTTGTCGACAGCCTGGGGTAGCAATCAGCCCCAGCATTTT. Protein sequence: CASSLSTAWGSNQPQHF.

The chain uses TRBV30 and TRBJ2-7, with TRBD2 matching over 8 bases. The CDR3 has 15 residues. In germline, CDR1 is GTSNPN, CDR2 SVGIG (reference sequence). Germline trimming cut 2 bases from V and 7 bases from J; bases unmatched to any gene: 13. The CDR3 region has the DNA TGTGCCTGGAGTCCTCCGGGACTAGGTGCTGGGGAGCAGTACTTC. This translates into CAWSPPGLGAGEQYF. Based on the CDR3 plus reference TRBV30 and TRBJ2-7, the full variable domain is SQTIHQWPATLVQPVGSPLSLECTVEGTSNPNLYWYRQAAGRGLQLLFYSVGIGQISSEVPQNLSASRPQDRQFILSSKKLLLSDSGFYLCAWSPPGLGAGEQYFGPGTRLTVT.

The rearrangement uses TRBV11-1 and TRBJ1-5, with 7 nucleotides matching TRBD1. V lost 5 bases, J lost 6 bases, and 4 bases stayed unmatched. The CDR3 sequence is 13 residues long. Germline loops: CDR1 SGHAT, CDR2 FQDESV (reference sequence). Written as DNA, the CDR3 is TGTGCCAGCAGCACAGGGGAGCTTCAGCCCCAGCATTTT. Translated, it gives CASSTGELQPQHF.

The chain combines TRBV28 with TRBJ1-4, with 9 bases aligning to TRBD1. J lost 8 bases, V lost 6 bases, and 1 base had no gene match. CDR1 is MDHEN and CDR2 is SYDVKM in the germline V gene. The CDR3 has 12 residues. CDR3: CASRGTGEKLFF. The CDR3 DNA reads TGTGCCAGCAGGGGGACAGGGGAAAAACTGTTTTTT.

The chain carries TRBV21-1 and TRBJ2-7; TRBD1 is the table's D call, not checked against the DNA. TRBV21-1 is an annotated pseudogene. CDR3 length equals 12 residues. CDR3: CASSNRRNEQYF. CDR3 DNA sequence: TGTGCCAGCAGCAACAGGCGCAACGAGCAGTACTTC.

The V and J genes are TRBV28 and TRBJ2-1; 10 positions agree with TRBD2. V shed 6 bases and J 4 bases; nucleotides not matched to a gene: 6. Per germline, CDR1 MDHEN and CDR2 SYDVKM. The length of the CDR3 is 15 residues. For the CDR3, the DNA is TGTGCCAGCAGAGGTGGACTAGCGGCTTACAATGAGCAGTTCTTC. It codes for CASRGGLAAYNEQFF.

The chain couples TRBV15 to TRBJ2-7, with TRBD2 identical over 10 bases. Trimming removed 0 bases from V and 6 bases from J; junction bases left unmatched: 8. CDR3 length: 16 residues. Looked up from germline, CDR1 is LNHNV and CDR2 is YYDKDF (reference sequence). CDR3 residues: CATSRDRLAGKIEQYF. CDR3 DNA sequence: TGTGCCACCAGCAGAGATCGACTAGCGGGTAAGATCGAGCAGTACTTC.

This chain uses TRBV19 with TRBJ2-5; D gene ambiguous. V was pared by 7 bases and J by 0 bases, with 9 bases between. Germline V gives CDR1 LNHDA, CDR2 SQIVND (reference sequence). The CDR3 runs 13 residues. CDR3 sequence: CASIKVDQETQYF. The CDR3 region has the DNA TGTGCCAGTATAAAAGTAGACCAAGAGACCCAGTACTTC.

V gene TRBV3-1 (or the pseudogene TRBV3-2) combines with J gene TRBJ1-3; the D is unclear. Germline assignment: CDR1 LGHDT and CDR2 YNNKEL (reference sequence). CDR3 length: 14 amino acids. V was trimmed by 2 bases and J by 4 bases, leaving 9 bases between them. CDR3 nucleotides: TGTGCCAGCAGCCAAAAACCCGGGGGAAACACCATATATTTT. Protein product: CASSQKPGGNTIYF.